Each of the 31 T cell receptor beta chains below was sequenced from the same sample in a study of blood T cell repertoires in COVID-19. Using immunoSEQ multiplex PCR, the repertoire was profiled, and TCRdb retains in-frame clones only, with some absent. The data contain under 85,000 clones, roughly 80% of them seen just once; the ten biggest clones take up around 10%. Sequencing was done on a sample of peripheral blood. The source of these receptors is a man aged 45-60 years with acute or convalescent COVID-19.

The V and J genes are TRBV5-6 and TRBJ1-1, with D perhaps TRBD1 (6 bases). CDR1 is SGHDT, CDR2 YYEEEE, per germline. Trimming shortened V by 4 bases and J by 1 base, and 14 bases separated the two germline ends. The CDR3 loop spans 15 amino acids. The CDR3 DNA is TGTGCCAGCAGCGAACCGGGACACAGGAACACTGAAGCTTTCTTT. It translates to CASSEPGHRNTEAFF.

This chain joins TRBV4-2 and TRBJ1-5; D might be TRBD1 (5 bases). V was clipped by 0 bases and J by 4 bases, with 10 bases between them. The CDR3 length is 15 residues. The germline V gene has CDR1 LGHNA and CDR2 YNFKEQ. CDR3 amino acids: CASSQDGGGNQPQHF. The DNA for the CDR3 is TGTGCCAGCAGCCAAGATGGCGGGGGAAATCAGCCCCAGCATTTT.

The chain couples TRBV15 to TRBJ2-3; the match to TRBD2 covers 9 bases. The V segment lost 3 bases and the J segment 6 bases; nucleotides outside the gene matches: 1. CDR1 and CDR2 (germline): LNHNV, YYDKDF (reference sequence). CDR3 size: 13 residues. CDR3 nucleotide sequence: TGTGCCACCAGCAGCGGACTAGCGGATACGCAGTATTTT. It is translated as CATSSGLADTQYF.

This clone occurred a few times. The chain joins TRBV6-5 to TRBJ1-2; D gene ambiguous. The CDR3 is 11 residues long. Trimming removed 8 bases from V and 1 base from J, with 5 bases in between. Germline V lookup: CDR1 MNHEY, CDR2 SVGAGI. DNA of the CDR3: TGTGCCAGCGGAGTTAACTATGGCTACACCTTC. Amino acids: CASGVNYGYTF.

The chain recombines TRBV9 with TRBJ1-4; no clear D gene. CDR1 is SGDLS and CDR2 is YYNGEE in the germline V gene. CDR3 size: 14 residues. Trimming removed 4 bases at V and 8 bases at J, with 15 bases between. This CDR3 is CASSPRGRREKLFF. As DNA, the CDR3 is TGTGCCAGCAGCCCCCGAGGTCGGAGGGAAAAACTGTTTTTT.

The chain uses TRBV7-9 and TRBJ1-1; D is possibly TRBD1 (6 bases). The V gene's germline CDR1 is SEHNR and CDR2 FQNEAQ (reference sequence). This CDR3 has 12 residues. The V and J ends lost 5 bases and 8 bases respectively, with 12 bases between them. The CDR3 sequence is CASSRRTVEAFF. CDR3 nucleotides: TGTGCCAGCAGCCGCCGGACAGTCGAAGCTTTCTTT.

The V and J genes are TRBV10-1 and TRBJ1-2; possibly TRBD1 for D (6 bases). Germline loops: CDR1 WNHNN, CDR2 SYGVQD (reference sequence). The CDR3 is made up of 13 amino acids. V lost 4 bases and J lost 4, with 10 bases in between. This CDR3 reads CASSAGTFYGYTF. CDR3 in DNA: TGCGCCAGCAGTGCGGGGACATTCTATGGCTACACCTTC.

The chain links TRBV3-1 (or the pseudogene TRBV3-2) to TRBJ2-5, with 8 bases aligning to TRBD1. Germline V gives CDR1 LGHDT, CDR2 YNNKEL (reference sequence). This CDR3 has 17 residues. Losses at the gene ends were 2 bases for V and 2 bases for J; bases not matched to a gene: 10. CDR3 sequence (DNA): TGTGCCAGCAGCCAAAGCCCACTCCGGACAGGGCAAGAGACCCAGTACTTC. It encodes CASSQSPLRTGQETQYF.

V usage is TRBV3-1 (or the pseudogene TRBV3-2) and J usage is TRBJ2-3; 14 bases map to TRBD2. The trim removed 5 bases at V and 5 bases at J, leaving 6 bases unmatched. Germline V lookup: CDR1 LGHDT, CDR2 YNNKEL (reference sequence). CDR3 length: 16 residues. The chain's CDR3 is CASSSRTSGRIDTQYF. CDR3 in DNA: TGTGCCAGCAGCTCCCGGACTAGCGGGAGGATAGATACGCAGTATTTT.

This clone was observed a few times. CDR3 nucleotide sequence: TGTGCCAGCAGCCGTATAACCGGAGTGGTGGAAGCTTTCTTT. Encoded protein: CASSRITGVVEAFF. The chain uses TRBV9 and TRBJ1-1, with D hard to call. The CDR3 has 14 residues. V was cut by 4 bases and J by 8 bases, with 18 bases left in between. CDR1 and CDR2 (germline): SGDLS, YYNGEE.

The chain joins TRBV6-5 to TRBJ1-5; 8 nucleotides match TRBD1. The CDR3 length is 15 residues. The germline gives CDR1 MNHEY, CDR2 SVGAGI. V dropped 6 bases and J dropped 7; count of bases not matched to a gene: 11. CDR3 in DNA: TGTGCCAGCAGCCCGGACAGGGCTCTCAGACAGCCCCAGCATTTT. Translated, it gives CASSPDRALRQPQHF.

This chain joins TRBV20-1 and TRBJ2-1; tentatively, D is TRBD1 or TRBD2 (6 bases each). CDR3 length equals 14 residues. Trimming took off 3 bases at V and 2 bases at J, with 11 bases between the two ends. Germline CDR1 DFQATT, CDR2 SNEGSKA (reference sequence). The CDR3 region has the DNA TGCAGTGCTAGTGGGGGGACACCCTACAATGAGCAGTTCTTC. It codes for CSASGGTPYNEQFF.

This clone was seen only a few times. The chain is built from TRBV20-1 and TRBJ2-7; 8 bases match TRBD1. CDR1 and CDR2 (germline): DFQATT, SNEGSKA (reference sequence). V shed 7 bases and J 3 bases; nucleotides not matched to a gene: 2. This CDR3 is built from 11 residues. CDR3 protein: CSVGTGYEQYF. For the CDR3, the DNA is TGCAGTGTAGGGACAGGCTACGAGCAGTACTTC.

This chain joins TRBV3-1 (or the pseudogene TRBV3-2) and TRBJ1-5; a weak D match, TRBD1 (5 bases). V shed 2 bases and J shed 3 bases, with 8 bases lying between them. CDR3 size: 14 residues. Germline assignment: CDR1 LGHDT and CDR2 YNNKEL (reference sequence). CDR3 loop: CASSQRQHNQPQHF. The CDR3 DNA reads TGTGCCAGCAGCCAAAGACAGCACAATCAGCCCCAGCATTTT.

The chain carries TRBV11-1 and TRBJ1-5; no definite D call. CDR3 length equals 13 residues. V was trimmed by 1 base and J by 5 bases, leaving 6 bases between them. Germline CDR1 reads SGHAT; CDR2 reads FQDESV (reference sequence). CDR3 amino acids: CASSLGTDQPQHF. The CDR3 DNA reads as TGTGCCAGCAGCTTAGGTACGGATCAGCCCCAGCATTTT.

The V call is TRBV7-2, the J call TRBJ2-3; 7 nucleotides agree with TRBD1. CDR3 length: 12 amino acids. Germline trimming cut 5 bases from V and 8 bases from J; bases unmatched to any gene: 4. The germline V gene encodes CDR1 SGHTA and CDR2 FQGNSA. Written as DNA, the CDR3 is TGTGCCAGCAGCCCCCCAGGGGGTACGCAGTATTTT. Its translation: CASSPPGGTQYF. The complete variable domain, with remaining parts taken from reference TRBV7-2 and TRBJ2-3, reads GAGVSQSPSNKVTEKGKDVELRCDPISGHTALYWYRQSLGQGLEFLIYFQGNSAPDKSGLPSDRFSAERTGGSVSTLTIQRTQQEDSAVYLCASSPPGGTQYFGPGTRLTVL.

This clone turned up a few times. The rearrangement joins TRBV28 to TRBJ2-7, with D possibly being TRBD1 (5 bases). V lost 8 bases, J lost 0 bases, and 11 bases lay in between. Germline lookup yields CDR1 MDHEN and CDR2 SYDVKM. The CDR3 spans 13 residues. For the CDR3, the DNA is TGTGCCAGCGGGTCGACAGACTCCTACGAGCAGTACTTC. Its translation: CASGSTDSYEQYF.

The chain couples TRBV30 to TRBJ1-2; 8 bases are shared with TRBD1. The CDR3 spans 13 residues. V shed 3 bases, J shed 4 bases, and the junction held 4 bases outside the gene matches. CDR1 is GTSNPN, CDR2 SVGIG, per germline (reference sequence). CDR3 bases: TGTGCCTGGAGCCCGGACAGGGCCTATGGCTACACCTTC. Translation: CAWSPDRAYGYTF.

The chain carries TRBV4-1 and TRBJ1-2; a possible D gene is TRBD1 (6 bases). Per germline, CDR1 MGHRA and CDR2 YSYEKL. Trimming left V 5 bases short and J 5 bases short, with 18 bases between. This CDR3 contains 15 residues. CDR3 loop: CASSDRGGLDYGYTF. DNA for the CDR3: TGCGCCAGCAGCGATAGGGGGGGGTTGGATTATGGCTACACCTTC.

This clone was observed a single time. In DNA, the CDR3 is TGCGCCAGCAGCCAAGAAGGTGTGGGCGAGCGGGAGTTACCTCTCCACAATGAGCAGTTCTTC. Residues: CASSQEGVGERELPLHNEQFF. This chain links TRBV4-1 with TRBJ2-1; 8 nucleotides line up with TRBD2. V was clipped by 0 bases and J by 5 bases; unmatched bases: 21. Germline CDR1 reads MGHRA; CDR2 reads YSYEKL. The CDR3 extends over 21 amino acids.

The genes are TRBV6-4 and TRBJ1-4, with a weak D call TRBD1 (5 bases). The CDR3 sequence is 15 residues long. V was trimmed by 6 bases and J by 5 bases, leaving 16 bases between them. CDR1 and CDR2 (germline): MRHNA, SNTAGT. This chain's CDR3 is CASSPPWGPNEKLFF. The CDR3 nucleotides read TGTGCCAGCAGCCCCCCCTGGGGCCCGAATGAAAAACTGTTTTTT.

The rearrangement links TRBV25-1 to TRBJ1-2; D unresolved. The CDR3 loop spans 16 amino acids. Deletions cut 0 bases from V and 0 bases from J, with 11 bases between. The germline V gene has CDR1 MGHDK and CDR2 SYGVNS. CDR3 coding DNA: TGTGCCAGCAGTGAATATTTGGGAGCTACTAACTATGGCTACACCTTC. Protein sequence: CASSEYLGATNYGYTF.

The gene calls are TRBV7-2 and TRBJ1-4; D may be TRBD1 (5 bases). The V gene's germline CDR1 is SGHTA and CDR2 FQGNSA. The CDR3 length is 14 residues. The V and J ends lost 5 bases and 9 bases respectively, with 16 bases between them. CDR3 in amino acids: CASSPTSDSQKLFF. The CDR3 nucleotides are TGTGCCAGCAGCCCGACCTCCGACAGTCAAAAACTGTTTTTT.

The rearrangement links TRBV5-1 to TRBJ2-3; maybe TRBD2 (6 bases). CDR1 and CDR2 from the germline V gene are SGHRS and YFSETQ. Trimming pared 4 bases from V and 6 bases from J, leaving 15 bases between. The CDR3 spans 14 residues. The chain's CDR3 is CASSPLGGLDTQYF. In DNA, the CDR3 is TGCGCCAGCAGCCCCCTAGGAGGGCTCGATACGCAGTATTTT.

The chain couples TRBV4-3 to TRBJ2-3; 8 positions match TRBD2. J was trimmed by 1 base and V by 3 bases; bases with no gene match: 6. Per the germline V gene, CDR1 is LGHNA and CDR2 is YSLEER. The CDR3 length is 16 residues. The CDR3 DNA follows: TGCGCCAGCAGCCAGGCCTCGGGGGGGGGCACAGATACGCAGTATTTT. Its translation: CASSQASGGGTDTQYF.

The chain joins TRBV12-3 or TRBV12-4 to TRBJ1-3; no clear D gene. V was cut by 6 bases and J by 3 bases, with 9 bases left in between. The CDR3 is made up of 13 amino acids. The CDR3: CASSPLLGNTIYF. The CDR3 DNA sequence: TGTGCCAGCAGCCCTTTACTTGGAAACACCATATATTTT.

This chain connects TRBV6-5 to TRBJ1-2; 9 bases align to TRBD1. CDR1 is MNHEY, CDR2 SVGAGI, per germline. Trimming at V came to 5 bases and at J to 7 bases, leaving 8 bases not matched to a gene. The CDR3 is 14 residues long. The CDR3 loop reads CASSQQGAVGGYTF. Written as DNA, the CDR3 is TGTGCCAGCAGTCAACAGGGGGCAGTTGGTGGCTACACCTTC.

This clone has only a few counts. The CDR3 spells CAIARGLNTGELFF. CDR3 in DNA: TGTGCCATCGCTAGGGGACTCAACACCGGGGAGCTGTTTTTT. This chain uses TRBV7-7 with TRBJ2-2; maybe TRBD2 (6 bases). With 10 bases removed from V and 2 bases from J, the gap between germline ends came to 14 bases. There are 14 residues in the CDR3. CDR1 and CDR2 from the germline V gene are SSHAT and FNYEAQ (reference sequence).

The chain recombines TRBV29-1 with TRBJ2-2; no clear D gene. The CDR3 length is 14 residues. Germline V CDR1 and CDR2: SQVTM, ANQGSEA. V shed 0 bases and J shed 1 base, with 6 bases lying between them. CDR3 nucleotides: TGCAGCGTTGAAGACAGACTGAACACCGGGGAGCTGTTTTTT. Its protein is CSVEDRLNTGELFF.

The chain carries TRBV19 and TRBJ2-5; no clear D. V lost 1 base to trimming and J lost 3 bases, with 21 bases between them. In germline, CDR1 is LNHDA, CDR2 SQIVND (reference sequence). The CDR3 is 18 residues long. The CDR3 loop reads CASSIASGVPPEKETQYF. CDR3 in DNA: TGTGCCAGTAGTATAGCCAGTGGAGTACCACCCGAGAAAGAGACCCAGTACTTC.

The rearrangement joins TRBV6-2 or TRBV6-3 to TRBJ1-2; D unclear. Trimming took off 5 bases at V and 2 bases at J, with 15 bases between the two ends. Germline V gene sequence: CDR1 MNHEY, CDR2 SVGEGT. CDR3 length: 15 residues. As DNA, the CDR3 is TGTGCCAGCAGTCTTCAAGCCCTGAGGAACTATGGCTACACCTTC. Translation gives CASSLQALRNYGYTF.